The present T cell receptor (beta chain) was sequenced within a study of graft-versus-host responses after intestinal transplantation. Study background: Recipients got multivisceral, liver-intestinal, or isolated intestinal transplants. Once they had received anti-thymocyte globulin induction, all recipients took tacrolimus and steroids for approximately three years. Study conclusions and caveats: Among recipient marrow samples, GvH clones were found; some appeared first in ileum or blood.

Once transplant was done, bone marrow was sourced from the posterior iliac crest or another site. As to this clone: Its target is unknown.

V was cut by 8 bases and J by 0 bases, with 11 bases left in between. CDR1 and CDR2 (germline): MNHNY, SVGAGI (reference sequence). The CDR3 totals 14 residues. Sequencing was performed with immunoSEQ multiplex PCR; in TCRdb, only in-frame clones are kept and a portion is missing. There are some 14,000 clones in the sample; about 90% occur only once, and about 6.3% lies in the top ten. The sequence was collected from a human patient who received an intestinal transplant, so some T cells may come from the graft donor. This specimen consisted of bone marrow, obtained around 120 days after intestinal transplantation. This sequence joins TRBV6-6 and TRBJ1-5; D ambiguous. CDR3 sequence reads: CASSHPYSNQPQHF. For the CDR3, the DNA is TGTGCCAGCTCTCACCCATATAGCAATCAGCCCCAGCATTTT.